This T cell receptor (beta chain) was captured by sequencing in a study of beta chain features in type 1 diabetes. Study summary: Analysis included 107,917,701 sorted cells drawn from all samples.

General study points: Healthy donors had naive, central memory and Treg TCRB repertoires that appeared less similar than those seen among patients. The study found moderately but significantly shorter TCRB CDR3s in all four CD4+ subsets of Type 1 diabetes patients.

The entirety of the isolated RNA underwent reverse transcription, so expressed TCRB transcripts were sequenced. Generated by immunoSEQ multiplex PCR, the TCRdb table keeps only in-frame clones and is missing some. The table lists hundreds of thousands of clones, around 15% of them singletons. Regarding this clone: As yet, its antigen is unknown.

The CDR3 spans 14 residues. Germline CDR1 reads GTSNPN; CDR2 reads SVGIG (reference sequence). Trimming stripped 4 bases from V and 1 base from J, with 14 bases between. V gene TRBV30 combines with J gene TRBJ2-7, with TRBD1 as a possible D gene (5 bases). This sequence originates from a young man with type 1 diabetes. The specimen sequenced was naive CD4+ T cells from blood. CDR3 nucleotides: TGTGCCTGGAACCTCAGACAGACTTCCTACGAGCAGTACTTC. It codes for CAWNLRQTSYEQYF.